These T cell receptor beta chains were read from a single sample in a study of cytomegalovirus exposure and HLA in healthy donors. Some clones are missing from TCRdb's copy, which holds only in-frame ones; the method was immunoSEQ multiplex PCR. The repertoire has some 70,000 clones, approximately 70% of them found once; the top ten carry 12% to 15%. The sequenced sample consisted of PBMCs. These receptors originate from a male donor in good health and CMV-seropositive. Both conserved end residues are trimmed from each CDR3. The order of the fields is clone size, J gene, V gene, CDR3 protein. The size entry is marked missing in some rows and otherwise reads once, few, many or a size class.

NA	TRBJ1-2	TRBV5-1	ASSWDTNYGYT
NA	TRBJ2-1	TRBV5-5	ASSTQGRGGGEQF
NA	TRBJ2-7	TRBV2	ASRGRLAGRGEQY
few	TRBJ2-1	TRBV5-6	ASSSTSNRDNEQF
NA	TRBJ2-3	TRBV5-1	ASSERGDTDTQY
NA	TRBJ2-1	TRBV5-1	ASSADRAPDNEQF
NA	TRBJ1-2	TRBV4-1	ASSQGGQGLGGYT
NA	TRBJ2-2	TRBV6-5	ASSYSASGGLGELF
NA	TRBJ2-3	TRBV30	AWGQGGATDTQY
few	TRBJ1-1	TRBV28	ASSSVEAF